The source of this T cell receptor beta chain is a study of healthy donors' naive CD4 and CD8 T cells. Study conclusions and caveats: Negatively charged CDR3s marked CD8+ lineage; positively charged CDR3s marked CD4+ lineage.

CDR3 size: 13 residues. V shed 4 bases and J shed 5 bases, with 9 bases lying between them. Germline assignment: CDR1 KGHSH and CDR2 LQKENI. Concerning this clonotype: The antigen remains unidentified.

Each TCR library used roughly 510 ng of total RNA and a linear amplification protocol. TCRdb reanalysed the reads using MiXCR and keeps one entry per CDR3 protein. The sample lists roughly 200,000 distinct CDR3 sequences; over 60% were seen once. This TCR was recovered from a pool of human donors in good health; the sample pools cells from several healthy donors. The rearrangement joins TRBV18 to TRBJ1-5, with D unclear. The sample consisted of naive CD4+ and CD8+ T cells sorted from blood, pooled from several donors. The CDR3 DNA follows: TGTGCCAGCTCACGTACCGGGGATCAGCCCCAGCATTTT. It translates to CASSRTGDQPQHF.